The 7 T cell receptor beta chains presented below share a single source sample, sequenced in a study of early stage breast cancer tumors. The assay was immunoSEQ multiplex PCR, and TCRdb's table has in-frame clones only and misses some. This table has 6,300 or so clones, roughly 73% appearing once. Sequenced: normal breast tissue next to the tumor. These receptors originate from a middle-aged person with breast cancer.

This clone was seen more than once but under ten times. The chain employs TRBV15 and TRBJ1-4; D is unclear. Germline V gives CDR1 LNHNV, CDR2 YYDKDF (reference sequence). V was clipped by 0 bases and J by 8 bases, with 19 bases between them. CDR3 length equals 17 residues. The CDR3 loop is CATSRDSWQKKVEKLFF. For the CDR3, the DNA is TGTGCCACCAGCAGAGATTCCTGGCAGAAGAAGGTGGAAAAACTGTTTTTT. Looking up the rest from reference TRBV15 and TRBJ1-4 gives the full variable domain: DAMVIQNPRYQVTQFGKPVTLSCSQTLNHNVMYWYQQKSSQAPKLLFHYYDKDFNNEADTPDNFQSRRPNTSFCFLDIRSPGLGDTAMYLCATSRDSWQKKVEKLFFGSGTQLSVL.

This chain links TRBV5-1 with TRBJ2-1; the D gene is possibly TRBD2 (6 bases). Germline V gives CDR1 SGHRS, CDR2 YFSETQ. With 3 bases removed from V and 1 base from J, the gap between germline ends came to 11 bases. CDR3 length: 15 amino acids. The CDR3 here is CASSSLAESYNEQFF. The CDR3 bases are TGCGCCAGCAGCTCACTAGCAGAATCCTACAATGAGCAGTTCTTC.

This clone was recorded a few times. The CDR3 sequence is CASSENLGRNQPQHF. Written as DNA, the CDR3 is TGTGCCAGCAGTGAGAACCTGGGTCGCAATCAGCCCCAGCATTTT. The rearrangement uses TRBV6-9 and TRBJ1-5, with unresolved D. V was cut by 5 bases and J by 2 bases, with 13 bases left in between. CDR1 is MNHGY and CDR2 is SVAAGI in the germline V gene. This CDR3 contains 15 residues.

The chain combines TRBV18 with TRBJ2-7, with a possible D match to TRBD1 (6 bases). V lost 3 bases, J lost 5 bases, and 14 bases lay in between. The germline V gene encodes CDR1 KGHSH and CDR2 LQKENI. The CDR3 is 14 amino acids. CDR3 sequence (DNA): TGTGCCAGCTCACCGGGACAAAGAGGGGACGAGCAGTACTTC. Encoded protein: CASSPGQRGDEQYF.

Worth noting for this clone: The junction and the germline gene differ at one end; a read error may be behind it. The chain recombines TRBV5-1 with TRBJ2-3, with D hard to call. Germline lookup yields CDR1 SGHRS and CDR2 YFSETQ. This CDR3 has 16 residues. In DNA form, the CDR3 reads TGCGCCGGCAGCTTGAAAGCGCAGATTACCACAGATACGCAGTATTTT. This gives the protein CAGSLKAQITTDTQYF.

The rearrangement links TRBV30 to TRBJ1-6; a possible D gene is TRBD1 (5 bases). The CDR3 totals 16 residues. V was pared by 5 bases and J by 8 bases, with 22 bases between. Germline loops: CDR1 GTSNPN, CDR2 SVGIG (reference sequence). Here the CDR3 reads CAWSRGFAQGDSPLHF. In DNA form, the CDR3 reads TGTGCCTGGTCCCGAGGGTTTGCGCAGGGAGATTCACCCCTCCACTTT. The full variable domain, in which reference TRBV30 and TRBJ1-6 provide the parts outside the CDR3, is SQTIHQWPATLVQPVGSPLSLECTVEGTSNPNLYWYRQAAGRGLQLLFYSVGIGQISSEVPQNLSASRPQDRQFILSSKKLLLSDSGFYLCAWSRGFAQGDSPLHFGNGTRLTVT.

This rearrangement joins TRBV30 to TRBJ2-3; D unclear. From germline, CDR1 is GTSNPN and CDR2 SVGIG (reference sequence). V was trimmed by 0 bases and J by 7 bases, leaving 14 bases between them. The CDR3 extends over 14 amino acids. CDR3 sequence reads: CAWSVPPASHTQYF. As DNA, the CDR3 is TGTGCCTGGAGTGTACCCCCGGCGAGCCATACGCAGTATTTT.